What follows is one TCR beta chain and its context. This entry comes from a study of regulatory T cells in long-lasting Graves disease. The time point is: newly diagnosed GD, antithyroid drugs for less than 3 months. Following extraction of RNA from PBMCs, that RNA was used to make the TCR library. Looked up from germline, CDR1 is ENHRY and CDR2 is SYGVKD. The ends lost 5 bases at V and 7 bases at J; junction bases unmatched: 16. This CDR3 region has 18 residues. Sequencing libraries for TCR beta were prepared with iRepertoire HTBI primers and Arm-PCR of CDR3 regions. TCRdb reanalysed the multiplex PCR reads using MiXCR and keeps one entry per CDR3 protein. The sample shows around 480,000 distinct CDR3 sequences, approximately 16% of them seen only once. These data also formed part of another study, on T cells in Graves' hyperthyroidism and ophthalmopathy.

The sequence was collected from a woman aged 35-65 years with Graves disease. The sequenced sample was peripheral blood mononuclear cells (PBMCs), obtained at new diagnosis, from a patient treated with antithyroid drugs. This rearrangement joins TRBV10-3 to TRBJ2-2, with TRBD2 identical over 10 bases. CDR3 loop: CAISHTPLAGPGVGELFF. The CDR3 DNA sequence: TGTGCCATCAGTCACACGCCACTAGCGGGGCCCGGAGTCGGGGAGCTGTTTTTT.